These T cell receptor beta chains were read from a single sample in a study of shared clonotypes between healthy human individuals. Data came from immunoSEQ multiplex PCR; TCRdb stores just in-frame clones and leaves some out. This table holds about 1.5 million clones, 95% to 99% found once. Sequenced input: naive CD4+ T cells sorted from blood. The receptors derive from a man in his thirties or forties in good health. Each CDR3 is given with its conserved first and last residue. D genes are given only for firm matches. Some rows mark clone size as missing; the rest say once, few, many or name a class of expanded clone.

NA	TRBV7-9	TRBJ2-2	TRBD2	CASSLRPAGAGELFF	TGTGCCAGCAGCTTGCGGCCGGCGGGAGCCGGGGAGCTGTTTTTT
NA	TRBV2	TRBJ1-2	NA	CASSENWDLYGYTF	TGTGCCAGCAGTGAAAATTGGGACCTCTATGGCTACACCTTC
NA	TRBV5-4	TRBJ2-7	TRBD2	CASSLAPAGALYEQYF	TGTGCCAGCAGCTTGGCCCCCGCGGGAGCCCTCTACGAGCAGTACTTC
NA	TRBV2	TRBJ2-3	NA	CASTGADTQYF	TGTGCCAGCACCGGAGCAGATACGCAGTATTTT
NA	TRBV9	TRBJ2-1	TRBD2	CASSVAPGGRMYYNEQFF	TGTGCCAGCAGCGTGGCCCCGGGAGGACGGATGTACTACAATGAGCAGTTCTTC
NA	TRBV7-3	TRBJ2-7	TRBD1	CASSLTPGQGYEQYF	TGTGCCAGCAGCTTAACCCCGGGACAGGGGTACGAGCAGTACTTC
NA	TRBV18	TRBJ2-1	NA	CASSLSRNNEQFF	TGTGCCAGCTCACTTAGCAGAAACAATGAGCAGTTCTTC
NA	TRBV4-1	TRBJ2-7	TRBD2	CASSSRLAGGTYEQYF	TGCGCCAGCAGCTCGAGACTAGCGGGAGGTACCTACGAGCAGTACTTC
NA	TRBV28	TRBJ1-5	TRBD1	CASSLWETGLPNQPQHF	TGTGCCAGCAGTTTATGGGAGACAGGGCTCCCGAATCAGCCCCAGCATTTT
NA	TRBV5-5	TRBJ2-3	NA	CASSFVGSASSDTQYF	TGTGCCAGCAGCTTCGTAGGCTCGGCGTCGTCAGATACGCAGTATTTT
NA	TRBV4-3	TRBJ1-1	NA	CASSQDLHPAKGEAFF	TGCGCCAGCAGCCAAGATCTTCACCCAGCAAAGGGTGAAGCTTTCTTT
NA	TRBV28	TRBJ2-2	TRBD2	CASSLAGNTGELFF	TGTGCCAGCAGCCTAGCGGGAAACACCGGGGAGCTGTTTTTT
NA	TRBV6-5	TRBJ2-1	TRBD2	CASRQREKNEQFF	TGTGCCAGCAGACAGCGGGAGAAGAATGAGCAGTTCTTC
once	TRBV28	TRBJ2-7	NA	CASRYTSGPYEQYF	TGTGCCAGCAGATACACAAGCGGGCCTTACGAGCAGTACTTC
NA	TRBV18	TRBJ1-1	NA	CASSLGSSPKAFF	TGTGCCAGCTCACTCGGGTCCTCGCCCAAAGCTTTCTTT
NA	TRBV5-1	TRBJ2-3	TRBD2	CASSPTTTSVYTDTQYF	TGCGCCAGCAGCCCTACGACGACTAGCGTATACACAGATACGCAGTATTTT
NA	TRBV5-4	TRBJ2-2	TRBD2	CASSLFSAGGTGELFF	TGTGCCAGCAGCTTGTTTTCAGCGGGAGGCACCGGGGAGCTGTTTTTT
NA	TRBV18	TRBJ2-7	NA	CASSTGEAYEQYF	TGTGCCAGCTCAACAGGGGAGGCATACGAGCAGTACTTC
NA	TRBV19	TRBJ2-2	TRBD2	CASSKGRGANTGELFF	TGTGCCAGTAGTAAGGGACGGGGGGCGAACACCGGGGAGCTGTTTTTT
once	TRBV29-1	TRBJ2-7	TRBD1	CSVGGQGPYEQYF	TGCAGCGTGGGGGGACAGGGTCCCTACGAGCAGTACTTC
once	TRBV9	TRBJ1-2	NA	CASSVFSGLNYGYTF	TGTGCCAGCAGCGTCTTCAGTGGATTAAACTATGGCTACACCTTC
once	TRBV5-4	TRBJ2-7	TRBD2	CASSPGASGPYEQYF	TGTGCCAGCAGTCCCGGGGCTAGCGGACCCTACGAGCAGTACTTC
NA	TRBV5-1	TRBJ2-3	TRBD2	CASSRTSGSYYF	TGCGCCAGCAGCAGGACTAGCGGGTCGTATTATTTT
NA	TRBV5-1	TRBJ2-1	NA	CASSLRGSDYNEQFF	TGCGCCAGCAGCTTGAGGGGGAGTGACTACAATGAGCAGTTCTTC
once	TRBV28	TRBJ1-1	NA	CASSPRSNTEAFF	TGTGCCAGCAGTCCTCGATCCAACACTGAAGCTTTCTTT
NA	TRBV5-4	TRBJ2-1	TRBD2	CASSGGTSGYNEQFF	TGTGCCAGCAGCGGGGGGACTAGCGGTTACAATGAGCAGTTCTTC
NA	TRBV19	TRBJ1-5	TRBD1	CASSPWGGTGANQPQHF	TGTGCCAGTAGTCCCTGGGGAGGGACAGGGGCTAATCAGCCCCAGCATTTT
NA	TRBV6-1	TRBJ2-2	NA	CASIAGELFF	TGTGCCAGCATAGCCGGGGAGCTGTTTTTT
NA	TRBV5-6	TRBJ1-5	TRBD1	CASSYRQGSSNQPQHF	TGTGCCAGCAGCTACCGACAGGGGTCCTCTAATCAGCCCCAGCATTTT
NA	TRBV20-1	TRBJ2-1	NA	CSVGEQFF	TGCAGTGTTGGTGAGCAGTTCTTC
NA	TRBV13	TRBJ2-7	NA	CASSLLGDYEQYF	TGTGCCAGCAGCTTACTGGGAGATTACGAGCAGTACTTC
NA	TRBV6-1	TRBJ2-7	NA	CASRRRGTGSYEQYF	TGTGCCAGCAGGCGAAGGGGGACGGGCTCCTACGAGCAGTACTTC
few	TRBV7-9	TRBJ1-1	NA	CASSLTGNTEAFF	TGTGCCAGCAGCTTAACGGGGAACACTGAAGCTTTCTTT
NA	TRBV10-3	TRBJ2-5	TRBD2	CAISEGTSGSQETQYF	TGTGCCATCAGTGAAGGGACTAGCGGGAGCCAAGAGACTCAGTACTTC
NA	TRBV19	TRBJ2-7	TRBD2	CASSIAGGPVYEQYF	TGTGCCAGTAGTATAGCGGGAGGGCCGGTGTACGAGCAGTACTTC
once	TRBV7-2	TRBJ1-3	NA	CASSLPRFSGNTIYF	TGTGCCAGCAGCCTACCACGGTTCTCTGGAAACACCATATATTTT
NA	TRBV19	TRBJ2-2	NA	CASSVVGTTGELFF	TGTGCCAGTTCAGTAGTAGGGACCACCGGGGAGCTGTTTTTT
once	TRBV7-6	TRBJ2-1	TRBD2	CASSTSGTSRYNEQFF	TGTGCCAGCAGCACTTCCGGGACTAGTAGGTACAATGAGCAGTTCTTC
NA	TRBV16	TRBJ2-2	TRBD2	CASSQKLAGGTGELFF	TGTGCCAGCAGCCAAAAACTAGCGGGAGGCACCGGGGAGCTGTTTTTT
NA	TRBV6-5	TRBJ2-7	NA	CASGTTKSYEQYF	TGTGCCAGCGGCACCACTAAATCCTACGAGCAGTACTTC
NA	TRBV5-4	TRBJ1-1	NA	CASSLGKQGNTEAFF	TGTGCCAGCAGCTTGGGCAAACAGGGGAACACTGAAGCTTTCTTT
NA	TRBV7-9	TRBJ2-7	TRBD2	CASSSGWREEYEQYF	TGTGCCAGCAGCTCAGGTTGGCGGGAGGAGTACGAGCAGTACTTC
NA	TRBV29-1	TRBJ2-3	TRBD1	CSAGTVASTDTQYF	TGCAGCGCCGGGACAGTGGCTAGCACAGATACGCAGTATTTT
once	TRBV5-1	TRBJ2-7	NA	CASSLGAGTSYEQYF	TGCGCCAGCAGCTTGGGAGCAGGAACTTCCTACGAGCAGTACTTC
NA	TRBV5-5	TRBJ2-3	NA	CASSPLGGSSTDTQYF	TGTGCCAGCAGCCCCCTTGGGGGGTCAAGCACAGATACGCAGTATTTT
NA	TRBV6-6	TRBJ1-2	TRBD1	CASSSDRGGNYGYTF	TGTGCCAGCAGTTCCGACAGGGGTGGAAACTATGGCTACACCTTC
NA	TRBV5-1	TRBJ1-1	NA	CASSLGEENTEAFF	TGCGCCAGCAGCTTGGGCGAGGAGAACACTGAAGCTTTCTTT
NA	TRBV5-4	TRBJ2-3	TRBD2	CASSAGLAADTQYF	TGTGCCAGCAGCGCCGGACTAGCGGCAGATACGCAGTATTTT